This is a list of T cell receptor beta chains from one sample in a study of blood T cell repertoires in COVID-19. Sequencing was performed with immunoSEQ multiplex PCR; in TCRdb, only in-frame clones are kept and a portion is missing. The sample lists roughly 190,000 clones; 84% were seen once. Sequenced input: peripheral blood. Receptor source: a human donor in a cohort sampled during active COVID-19. The CDR3 runs from the conserved cysteine through the conserved F or W. D genes are given only for firm matches. Size values are once, few and many counts, or a class for expanded clones, and some rows have none.

V gene	J gene	D gene	clone size	CDR3 protein	CDR3 DNA
TRBV28	TRBJ1-5	NA	once	CASSRRGLSNQPQHF	TGTGCCAGCAGTCGGCGGGGTCTTAGCAATCAGCCCCAGCATTTT
TRBV7-9	TRBJ1-6	NA	NA	CASSLNWRGSPLHF	TGTGCCAGCAGCCTAAACTGGCGGGGGTCACCCCTCCACTTT
TRBV5-1	TRBJ2-3	NA	NA	CASSLDYTDTQYF	TGCGCCAGCAGCTTGGATTACACAGATACGCAGTATTTT
TRBV19	TRBJ2-6	NA	NA	CASSPQAPGANVLTF	TGTGCCAGTAGTCCCCAAGCCCCTGGGGCCAACGTCCTGACTTTC
TRBV5-6	TRBJ2-2	NA	NA	CASSLGSHTGELFF	TGTGCCAGCAGCTTGGGGAGCCACACCGGGGAGCTGTTTTTT
TRBV5-1	TRBJ2-4	NA	NA	CASSITTENIQYF	TGCGCCAGCAGCATTACGACAGAAAACATTCAGTACTTC
TRBV5-1	TRBJ2-1	NA	NA	CASSLGSSRVSNEQFF	TGCGCCAGCAGCTTGGGGAGCAGCAGGGTGTCCAATGAGCAGTTCTTC
TRBV12-3/TRBV12-4	TRBJ2-3	NA	NA	CASKLTTDTQYF	TGTGCCAGCAAGCTCACTACAGATACGCAGTATTTT
TRBV9	TRBJ1-1	TRBD1	NA	CASRDTGTGKMNTEAFF	TGTGCCAGCAGGGACACCGGGACAGGGAAAATGAACACTGAAGCTTTCTTT
TRBV18	TRBJ1-1	TRBD1	NA	CASSPVRQGLGTEAFF	TGTGCCAGCTCACCTGTTAGACAGGGGTTAGGCACTGAAGCTTTCTTT
TRBV6-1	TRBJ2-6	NA	NA	CASSEAGRAGANVLTF	TGTGCCAGCAGTGAAGCGGGCAGGGCTGGGGCCAACGTCCTGACTTTC
TRBV2	TRBJ1-1	NA	NA	CASKGVWAEAFF	TGTGCCAGCAAGGGGGTATGGGCTGAAGCTTTCTTT
TRBV7-2	TRBJ1-5	NA	NA	CASSLTLERQPQHF	TGTGCCAGCAGCTTAACCTTAGAACGACAGCCCCAGCATTTT
TRBV20-1	TRBJ2-1	TRBD2	NA	CSASRSSGGADNEQFF	TGCAGTGCTAGTCGCAGTAGCGGGGGGGCTGACAATGAGCAGTTCTTC
TRBV7-9	TRBJ2-7	NA	few	CASSLLREQYF	TGTGCCAGCAGCTTACTGCGGGAGCAGTACTTC
TRBV2	TRBJ2-2	NA	once	CASSDQVTGELFF	TGTGCCAGCAGTGACCAGGTCACCGGGGAGCTGTTTTTT
TRBV2	TRBJ2-7	TRBD1	once	CASSGTGYYEQYF	TGTGCCAGCAGCGGGACAGGGTACTACGAGCAGTACTTC
TRBV24-1	TRBJ2-1	TRBD1	NA	CATSDFRGSSYNEQFF	TGTGCCACCAGTGATTTCAGGGGGAGCTCCTACAATGAGCAGTTCTTC
TRBV12-3/TRBV12-4	TRBJ2-1	NA	once	CASRQTSYNEQFF	TGTGCCAGCAGACAAACTAGTTACAATGAGCAGTTCTTC
TRBV15	TRBJ2-7	NA	NA	CATSREYETYEQYF	TGTGCCACCAGCAGAGAATACGAAACTTACGAGCAGTACTTC
TRBV2	TRBJ2-2	NA	NA	CASSERGRLSSGELFF	TGTGCCAGCAGTGAACGAGGGCGACTCTCTTCCGGGGAGCTGTTTTTT
TRBV25-1	TRBJ1-6	NA	once	CASSEFPSRGAYNSPLHF	TGTGCCAGCAGTGAATTCCCTTCTCGGGGGGCGTACAATTCACCCCTCCACTTT
TRBV5-8	TRBJ2-7	NA	NA	CASSLETGKQSYEQYF	TGTGCCAGCAGCTTGGAAACAGGGAAACAAAGCTACGAGCAGTACTTC
TRBV2	TRBJ2-1	TRBD1	NA	CASSLYRDSNEQFF	TGTGCCAGCAGTCTCTACCGGGACAGCAATGAGCAGTTCTTC
TRBV2	TRBJ2-1	TRBD1	NA	CASSVQKTGQGRSSYNEQFF	TGTGCCAGCAGTGTCCAAAAGACAGGGCAGGGAAGGAGCTCCTACAATGAGCAGTTCTTC
TRBV5-4	TRBJ2-7	NA	NA	CASSRQQGPPSYEQYF	TGTGCCAGCAGCAGACAACAGGGTCCCCCCTCCTACGAGCAGTACTTC
TRBV9	TRBJ2-5	TRBD2	NA	CASSVGIREGSKETQYF	TGTGCCAGCAGCGTAGGGATTAGGGAGGGCTCGAAAGAGACCCAGTACTTC
TRBV7-2	TRBJ1-5	TRBD1	NA	CASSSTGGGGQPQHF	TGTGCCAGCAGTTCGACAGGGGGCGGCGGTCAGCCCCAGCATTTT
TRBV2	TRBJ2-2	TRBD1	NA	CASRPGQGHAGELFF	TGTGCCAGCAGGCCCGGACAGGGCCATGCCGGGGAGCTGTTTTTT
TRBV28	TRBJ1-3	NA	NA	CASRRGGARNTIYF	TGTGCCAGCAGACGGGGAGGGGCGAGAAACACCATATATTTT
TRBV24-1	TRBJ2-3	NA	NA	CATSENWTQDVRADTQYF	TGTGCCACCAGTGAAAATTGGACTCAGGATGTACGAGCAGATACGCAGTATTTT
TRBV6-1	TRBJ1-2	TRBD1	NA	CASSEGQNRYGYTF	TGTGCCAGCAGTGAGGGACAGAATCGCTATGGCTACACCTTC
TRBV28	TRBJ1-2	TRBD1	NA	CASSSFSRQGSNGYTF	TGTGCCAGCAGTTCATTCAGTCGACAGGGCTCTAATGGCTACACCTTC
TRBV5-1	TRBJ1-2	NA	NA	CASSLAQGSFGGYTF	TGCGCCAGCAGCCTGGCACAGGGATCCTTCGGTGGCTACACCTTC
TRBV19	TRBJ2-1	TRBD2	NA	CASSPGLEPNEQFF	TGTGCCAGTAGTCCGGGACTAGAACCGAATGAGCAGTTCTTC
TRBV28	TRBJ2-7	TRBD2	NA	CASNVAGASANEQYF	TGTGCCAGCAACGTAGCGGGAGCGTCGGCTAACGAGCAGTACTTC
TRBV7-9	TRBJ2-1	NA	NA	CASSLGQGFYNEQFF	TGTGCCAGCAGCTTAGGGCAGGGGTTCTACAATGAGCAGTTCTTC
TRBV30	TRBJ1-5	TRBD1	NA	CAWSQGAGSNQPQHF	TGTGCCTGGAGTCAGGGGGCGGGTAGCAATCAGCCCCAGCATTTT
TRBV5-1	TRBJ2-7	NA	NA	CASSLATGYEQYF	TGCGCCAGCAGCTTGGCCACGGGTTACGAGCAGTACTTC
TRBV2	TRBJ1-3	NA	NA	CASRNGFSGNTIYF	TGTGCCAGCAGGAATGGCTTCTCTGGAAACACCATATATTTT
TRBV24-1	TRBJ2-2	NA	NA	CATSDSGLVTGELFF	TGTGCCACCAGTGATTCGGGACTCGTCACCGGGGAGCTGTTTTTT
TRBV3-1/TRBV3-2	TRBJ1-1	TRBD1	NA	CASSQAGGGHTQAFF	TGTGCCAGCAGCCAAGCAGGGGGCGGCCACACCCAAGCTTTCTTT